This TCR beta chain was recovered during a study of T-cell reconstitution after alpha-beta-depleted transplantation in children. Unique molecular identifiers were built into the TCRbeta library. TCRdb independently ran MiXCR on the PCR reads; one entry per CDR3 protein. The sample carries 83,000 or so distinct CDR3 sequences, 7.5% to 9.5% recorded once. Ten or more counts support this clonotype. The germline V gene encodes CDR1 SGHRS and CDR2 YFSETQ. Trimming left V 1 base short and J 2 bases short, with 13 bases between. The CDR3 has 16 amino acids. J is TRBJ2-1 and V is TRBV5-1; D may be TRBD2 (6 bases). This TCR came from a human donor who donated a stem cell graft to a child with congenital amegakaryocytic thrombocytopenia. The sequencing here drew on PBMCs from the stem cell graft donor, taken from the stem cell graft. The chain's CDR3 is CASSLTGGSPYNEQFF. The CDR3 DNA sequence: TGCGCCAGCAGCTTGACCGGGGGTTCCCCCTACAATGAGCAGTTCTTC.